This T cell receptor beta chain was observed in a study of cytomegalovirus exposure and HLA in healthy donors. Study results and limitations: Because they were indistinguishable, some V segments, including TRBV6-2 and TRBV6-3, were excluded. According to an earlier analysis, most TCR beta V segments yielded productive rearrangements about 90% or about 30% of the time. Cytomegalovirus-associated status was assigned to about 150 TCR beta chains. Later analysis showed most CMV-associated TCR beta chains appearing HLA-restricted.

The PCR made use of 60 Vbeta and 13 Jbeta primers. Method: immunoSEQ multiplex PCR; TCRdb's copy keeps in-frame clones and lacks some. The table lists approximately 130,000 clones, 70% to 85% of them singletons. This clone was seen more than once but under ten times. Its antigen remains unknown. The V segment lost 4 bases and the J segment 4 bases; nucleotides outside the gene matches: 8. The length of the CDR3 is 16 residues. Germline lookup yields CDR1 MNHNS and CDR2 SASEGT. The V gene is TRBV6-1, the J gene TRBJ2-5; TRBD2 matches 11 bases. Sequenced sample: PBMCs. This receptor was identified in a boy aged 2-9 years in good health and CMV-seronegative. CDR3 protein: CASSGLAGGSLETQYF. CDR3 coding DNA: TGTGCCAGCAGTGGGCTAGCGGGGGGATCTCTAGAGACCCAGTACTTC.